This TCR beta chain was sequenced during a study of shared clonotypes between healthy human individuals. As for the study in general: The people who gave samples were a couple of women and a few men aged 18 to 49. Study findings and constraints: Among a handful of donors, roughly 5% of naive CD4 clonotypes were found in common. Tissues were not sampled, only blood, and their repertoires likely differ.

Concerning this clone: Its antigen is not known. A junction end diverges from the germline sequence, so it may reflect a read error.

200 to 250 ng DNA, around 30,000 T cell genomes, went into each sorted-subset replicate PCR. Produced via immunoSEQ multiplex PCR; TCRdb's table is partial and in-frame only. Of around 2.5 million clones listed, approximately 94% are singletons. The germline gives CDR1 SGHRS, CDR2 YFSETQ. The CDR3 has 13 amino acids. The specimen was naive CD4+ T cells from PBMCs. Subset of the sample: CD45RA+ positively selected. The chain is built from TRBV5-1 and TRBJ2-5; D not resolved. The clonotype was recovered from a man younger than 35 in good health. Some clones in this sample may be carry-over from other donors' samples. In DNA, the CDR3 is TGCGCCAGCAGCTTGGCAGGAGAAGAGCCCCAGTACTTC. It translates to CASSLAGEEPQYF.